This passage covers 26 T cell receptor beta chains from one sample sequenced in a study of T cell changes during pregnancy in multiple sclerosis. Measured with immunoSEQ multiplex PCR; TCRdb has only the in-frame clones, and not every one. The sample yields tens of thousands of clones, 86% seen once. Sequences were derived from CD8+ T cells from peripheral blood mononuclear cells, sampled in the first trimester of pregnancy. Every receptor here comes from a female donor in good health, enrolled as a control in a pregnancy study.

This clone was found once. J is TRBJ2-5 and V is TRBV6-1; 10 bases are a match to TRBD2. Germline CDR1 reads MNHNS; CDR2 reads SASEGT. Trimming at V came to 2 bases and at J to 4 bases, leaving 7 bases not matched to a gene. The CDR3 is 16 residues long. CDR3: CASSEPSGSVRETQYF. The CDR3 coding sequence is TGTGCCAGCAGTGAACCTAGCGGGAGTGTAAGAGAGACCCAGTACTTC.

The chain recombines TRBV28 with TRBJ2-5, with 8 nucleotides matching TRBD1. V was pared by 3 bases and J by 1 base, with 7 bases of the junction left unmatched. CDR3 length: 16 amino acids. Germline V gene data show CDR1 as MDHEN and CDR2 as SYDVKM. The DNA of the CDR3 is TGTGCCAGCAGTTTGCCTGGACAGGGATCCCAAGAGACCCAGTACTTC. Translated: CASSLPGQGSQETQYF.

The chain is built from TRBV10-3 and TRBJ2-1; 8 positions match TRBD2. The V gene end was trimmed by 0 bases and the J gene end by 4 bases; junction bases not matched to a gene: 5. Germline V gene lookup returns CDR1 ENHRY and CDR2 SYGVKD. The CDR3 contains 16 residues. The CDR3 DNA reads TGTGCCATCAGTGAGTCATGGAGCGGGGGATACAATGAGCAGTTCTTC. Translating gives CAISESWSGGYNEQFF.

V and J are TRBV4-1 and TRBJ1-4; D gene ambiguous. This CDR3 spans 16 amino acids. Germline V CDR1 and CDR2: MGHRA, YSYEKL. Deletions cut 1 base from V and 0 bases from J, with 9 bases between. The CDR3 sequence: CASSQAETATNEKLFF. In nucleotides, the CDR3 is TGCGCCAGCAGCCAAGCCGAAACTGCAACTAATGAAAAACTGTTTTTT.

V and J are TRBV28 and TRBJ2-1, with 12 bases lining up with TRBD1. Germline V gene data show CDR1 as MDHEN and CDR2 as SYDVKM. This CDR3 has 17 amino acids. The ends lost 3 bases at V and 8 bases at J; junction bases unmatched: 11. CDR3: CASSFPLTGTGGDEQFF. The CDR3 DNA follows: TGTGCCAGCAGTTTCCCCCTTACCGGGACAGGGGGCGATGAGCAGTTCTTC. The whole variable domain, remainder taken from reference TRBV28 and TRBJ2-1, is DVKVTQSSRYLVKRTGEKVFLECVQDMDHENMFWYRQDPGLGLRLIYFSYDVKMKEKGDIPEGYSVSREKKERFSLILESASTNQTSMYLCASSFPLTGTGGDEQFFGPGTRLTVL.

This clone has just a few counts. The chain recombines TRBV7-9 with TRBJ2-3; 8 nucleotides align to TRBD1. V dropped 0 bases and J dropped 2; count of bases not matched to a gene: 4. This CDR3 spans 16 amino acids. From germline, CDR1 is SEHNR and CDR2 FQNEAQ (reference sequence). The CDR3 is CASSLADREYTDTQYF. The CDR3 coding sequence is TGTGCCAGCAGCTTAGCGGACAGGGAATACACAGATACGCAGTATTTT.

The chain joins TRBV21-1 to TRBJ2-7; whether TRBD1, the table's D call, matches the DNA was not checked. TRBV21-1 is termed a pseudogene. There are 14 residues in the CDR3. CDR3 protein: CASRTWTVFYEQYF. The CDR3 nucleotides read TGTGCCAGCAGGACATGGACAGTTTTCTACGAGCAGTACTTC.

The chain's CDR3 is CASSVAQGDTEAFF. The CDR3 nucleotides are TGTGCCAGCAGCGTAGCGCAGGGGGATACTGAAGCTTTCTTT. The V gene is TRBV9, the J gene TRBJ1-1; 7 bases are shared with TRBD1. Germline V gene data show CDR1 as SGDLS and CDR2 as YYNGEE. The V segment lost 0 bases and the J segment 5 bases; nucleotides outside the gene matches: 4. This CDR3 spans 14 amino acids. The variable domain in full, completed from reference TRBV9 and TRBJ1-1, reads DSGVTQTPKHLITATGQRVTLRCSPRSGDLSVYWYQQSLDQGLQFLIQYYNGEERAKGNILERFSAQQFPDLHSELNLSSLELGDSALYFCASSVAQGDTEAFFGQGTRLTVV.

In DNA form, the CDR3 reads TGTGCCAGCACTCGGGAAGGTCTGGGGGGGGGCCACGGTGAGCAGTTCTTC. Translating it yields CASTREGLGGGHGEQFF. This chain uses TRBV7-9 with TRBJ2-1; D perhaps matches TRBD2 (7 bases). Germline V gene sequence: CDR1 SEHNR, CDR2 FQNEAQ (reference sequence). The V gene lost 7 bases and the J gene lost 9 bases, with 28 bases spanning the gap. The CDR3 has 17 amino acids. Using reference TRBV7-9 and TRBJ2-1 for the parts outside the CDR3, the full variable domain is DTGVSQNPRHKITKRGQNVTFRCDPISEHNRLYWYRQTLGQGPEFLTYFQNEAQLEKSRLLSDRFSAERPKGSFSTLEIQRTEQGDSAMYLCASTREGLGGGHGEQFFGPGTRLTVL.

This clone was seen a single time. The chain recombines TRBV29-1 with TRBJ1-3; TRBD1 matches at 10 bases. Germline CDR1 reads SQVTM; CDR2 reads ANQGSEA. V lost 7 bases to trimming and J lost 2 bases; unmatched junction nucleotides: 5. The CDR3 contains 14 residues. As DNA, the CDR3 is TGCAGCGGGTTGGGACAGGGGACTGGAAACACCATATATTTT. Translation: CSGLGQGTGNTIYF.

The chain links TRBV4-3 to TRBJ2-2; 7 bases line up with TRBD2. This CDR3 is built from 17 residues. V was clipped by 0 bases and J by 4 bases; unmatched bases: 8. Germline V gene lookup returns CDR1 LGHNA and CDR2 YSLEER. The CDR3 reads CASSQDGGGDLTGELFF. CDR3 DNA sequence: TGCGCCAGCAGCCAAGATGGGGGAGGGGACCTCACCGGGGAGCTGTTTTTT.

The rearrangement uses TRBV2 and TRBJ2-7; 10 nucleotides align to TRBD2. The CDR3 length is 16 residues. After removal of 6 bases from V and 0 bases from J, the junction contained 8 bases not matched to a gene. The germline V gene has CDR1 SNHLY and CDR2 FYNNEI. For the CDR3, the DNA is TGTGCCAGCAGCATGGGGCTAGCGGGAGCCTCCTACGAGCAGTACTTC. Encoded protein: CASSMGLAGASYEQYF. Filled out from reference TRBV2 and TRBJ2-7, the complete variable domain reads EPEVTQTPSHQVTQMGQEVILRCVPISNHLYFYWYRQILGQKVEFLVSFYNNEISEKSEIFDDQFSVERPDGSNFTLKIRSTKLEDSAMYFCASSMGLAGASYEQYFGPGTRLTVT.

V and J are TRBV4-2 and TRBJ2-7; 8 bases are a match to TRBD2. The CDR3 length is 17 residues. Germline V gene data show CDR1 as LGHNA and CDR2 as YNFKEQ. Trimming took 1 base from V and 9 from J; bases not matched to a gene: 17. The CDR3 region has the DNA TGTGCCAGCAGCCAAGGGGTGGCCGGGACTAGAGGCGTCGGGCAGTACTTC. Encoded protein: CASSQGVAGTRGVGQYF.

This clone was observed a single time. The chain combines TRBV19 with TRBJ2-5; a weak D match, TRBD2 (6 bases). V lost 7 bases, J lost 3 bases, and 9 bases lay in between. From germline, CDR1 is LNHDA and CDR2 SQIVND (reference sequence). The CDR3 is 12 residues long. In nucleotides, the CDR3 is TGTGCCAGTAAGTCGGGAGAAGAGACCCAGTACTTC. Its protein product is CASKSGEETQYF.

The CDR3 region is CASSQERLAGYSGANVLTF. DNA for the CDR3: TGTGCCAGCAGCCAAGAGAGGCTAGCGGGCTACTCTGGGGCCAACGTCCTGACTTTC. The genes are TRBV4-2 and TRBJ2-6; 8 bases align to TRBD2. V shed 0 bases and J 0 bases; nucleotides not matched to a gene: 7. Germline V lookup: CDR1 LGHNA, CDR2 YNFKEQ. CDR3 length equals 19 residues.

The V and J genes are TRBV6-5 and TRBJ1-5, with D uncertain. The CDR3 is 15 amino acids. The germline CDR1 and CDR2 sequences are MNHEY and SVGAGI. Trimming took off 8 bases at V and 1 base at J, with 15 bases between the two ends. CDR3 residues: CASRPLGISNQPQHF. DNA for the CDR3: TGTGCCAGCCGCCCGCTAGGCATAAGCAATCAGCCCCAGCATTTT.

The rearrangement joins TRBV27 to TRBJ1-2, with no clear D. The germline V and J ends were trimmed by 1 base and 8 bases, with 17 bases remaining between them. The CDR3 contains 15 residues. In germline, CDR1 is MNHEY, CDR2 SMNVEV (reference sequence). CDR3 residues: CASSLYWPRLQGYTF. The CDR3 coding sequence is TGTGCCAGCAGTTTATATTGGCCCCGATTACAGGGCTACACCTTC.

J is TRBJ2-3 and V is TRBV4-3; the match to TRBD2 covers 8 bases. The J segment lost 4 bases and the V segment lost 8 bases, leaving 20 bases of the junction unmatched. Germline assignment: CDR1 LGHNA and CDR2 YSLEER. This CDR3 has 18 amino acids. CDR3 in amino acids: CASSTWGRKREISDTQYF. CDR3 DNA sequence: TGCGCCAGCTCTACTTGGGGAAGGAAGCGGGAGATCTCAGATACGCAGTATTTT.

The chain links TRBV29-1 to TRBJ2-2; 7 nucleotides agree with TRBD1. The CDR3 length is 12 residues. In germline, CDR1 is SQVTM, CDR2 ANQGSEA. V shed 7 bases, J shed 5 bases, and the junction held 4 bases outside the gene matches. CDR3 nucleotide sequence: TGCAGCGCAACAGGGGATACCGGGGAGCTGTTTTTT. It translates to CSATGDTGELFF.

This chain connects TRBV28 to TRBJ1-6, with 9 bases that match TRBD1. V shed 6 bases, J shed 18 bases, and the junction held 9 bases outside the gene matches. The germline gives CDR1 MDHEN, CDR2 SYDVKM. This CDR3 spans 12 amino acids. Written as DNA, the CDR3 is TGTGCCAGCAGCGACGAGACAGGGGGAAGCCACTTT. This translates into CASSDETGGSHF. Filled out from reference TRBV28 and TRBJ1-6, the complete variable domain reads DVKVTQSSRYLVKRTGEKVFLECVQDMDHENMFWYRQDPGLGLRLIYFSYDVKMKEKGDIPEGYSVSREKKERFSLILESASTNQTSMYLCASSDETGGSHFGNGTRLTVT.

This rearrangement joins TRBV2 to TRBJ1-2; TRBD1 is a possible D gene (5 bases). The CDR3 is made up of 12 amino acids. Deletions cut 7 bases from V and 13 bases from J, with 19 bases between. CDR1 SNHLY and CDR2 FYNNEI come from the germline V gene. The CDR3 sequence is CASIRRPRGVTF. The CDR3 region has the DNA TGTGCCAGCATAAGAAGGCCTCGGGGGGTCACCTTC.

The V and J genes are TRBV6-4 and TRBJ1-5, with D possibly matching TRBD1 (5 bases). V lost 6 bases and J lost 0, with 9 bases in between. This CDR3 has 14 amino acids. Germline CDR1 reads MRHNA; CDR2 reads SNTAGT. The CDR3 spells CASRGQDSNQPQHF. The CDR3 nucleotides read TGTGCCAGCAGAGGACAAGATAGCAATCAGCCCCAGCATTTT.

The chain carries TRBV9 and TRBJ2-7; 8 bases fit TRBD2. The trim removed 3 bases at V and 0 bases at J, leaving 2 bases unmatched. In germline, CDR1 is SGDLS, CDR2 YYNGEE. This CDR3 spans 14 amino acids. The CDR3 protein is CASSAREASYEQYF. CDR3 in DNA: TGTGCCAGCAGCGCGCGGGAGGCCTCCTACGAGCAGTACTTC.

This clone was counted once. The chain couples TRBV15 to TRBJ1-1; D possibly corresponds to TRBD1 (5 bases). Germline V lookup: CDR1 LNHNV, CDR2 YYDKDF (reference sequence). Trimming took off 1 base at V and 0 bases at J, with 9 bases between the two ends. The length of the CDR3 is 15 residues. CDR3 nucleotide sequence: TGTGCCACCAGCAGAGTCAGGGAGGTGAACACTGAAGCTTTCTTT. Translation: CATSRVREVNTEAFF.

The CDR3 DNA is TGTGCCAGCAGTTTAAACGAGCAGTACTTC. Encoded protein: CASSLNEQYF. The V and J genes are TRBV28 and TRBJ2-5; D is unresolved. Gene TRBJ2-7 matches the end of the DNA better, so the J call may be wrong. This CDR3 contains 10 residues. Germline CDR1 is MDHEN and CDR2 is SYDVKM.

This clone is a singleton in its sample. The chain employs TRBV19 and TRBJ1-1; no firm D call. Per the germline V gene, CDR1 is LNHDA and CDR2 is SQIVND (reference sequence). This CDR3 has 15 residues. V was pared by 1 base and J by 0 bases, with 9 bases between. CDR3 sequence (DNA): TGTGCCAGTAGTATAGGGGTCAGGATGAACACTGAAGCTTTCTTT. Encoded protein: CASSIGVRMNTEAFF.